The 3 T cell receptor beta chains below come from one sample, sequenced in a study of CD8 T cells in Susac syndrome. The RNA input was about 0.5 to 1 ug, and it was reverse transcribed with random hexamers. TCRdb reprocessed the immunoSEQ multiplex PCR reads with MiXCR, giving one entry per CDR3 protein. The table has some 110,000 distinct CDR3 sequences, 96% seen once. Sample: CD4+ T cells from PBMCs. These receptors originate from a human donor with Susac syndrome.

The chain has TRBV3-1 and TRBJ2-5; 9 positions match TRBD2. CDR1 and CDR2 from the germline V gene are LGHDT and YNNKEL (reference sequence). J was trimmed by 5 bases and V by 4 bases; bases with no gene match: 8. This CDR3 contains 15 residues. The CDR3 reads CASSRAGGRFETQYF. In DNA, the CDR3 is TGTGCCAGCAGCCGCGCGGGAGGGCGATTCGAGACCCAGTACTTC.

V and J are TRBV29-1 and TRBJ1-2; 8 nucleotides align to TRBD1. This CDR3 comprises 13 residues. Trimming removed 6 bases from V and 8 bases from J; junction bases left unmatched: 11. Germline V gene data show CDR1 as SQVTM and CDR2 as ANQGSEA. As DNA, the CDR3 is TGCAGCGTCCACCCCCGGACAGGGTGGGGCTACACCTTC. Translation gives CSVHPRTGWGYTF.

The CDR3 is CRATQGMNTEAFF. The CDR3 DNA follows: TGCAGGGCAACTCAGGGCATGAACACTGAAGCTTTCTTT. The V and J genes are TRBV20-1 and TRBJ1-1; D may be TRBD1 (5 bases). The CDR3 runs 13 residues. Germline CDR1 and CDR2: DFQATT and SNEGSKA (reference sequence).